This T cell receptor (beta chain) was sequenced in a study of cytomegalovirus exposure and HLA in healthy donors. PCR primers comprised 60 Vbeta and 13 Jbeta primers. Assay: immunoSEQ multiplex PCR; the TCRdb copy retains only in-frame clones and omits some. In the table there are 60,000 to 70,000 clones, 70% to 90% of which are singletons. The germline V gene has CDR1 SGHTA and CDR2 FQGNSA. V shed 1 base and J shed 2 bases, with 3 bases lying between them. The CDR3 contains 12 residues. The chain is built from TRBV7-2 and TRBJ2-7; D remains unclear. The TCR originated in a woman younger than 45 in good health and CMV-seronegative. Material for sequencing was PBMCs. Here the CDR3 DNA reads TGTGCCAGCAGCTTAGATACCTACGAGCAGTACTTC. Amino acid sequence: CASSLDTYEQYF.